The 5 T cell receptor beta chains below all came from one sample that was sequenced in a study of OX40 agonist ivuxolimab in advanced cancers. Sequencing used immunoSEQ multiplex PCR; TCRdb keeps in-frame clones, though not all of them. The profile shows about 79,000 clones, about 80% of them singletons. The source material was CD4+ or CD8+ T cells sorted from blood, sampled in a trial of the OX40 agonist ivuxolimab. These receptor sequences come from an adult with an advanced solid tumor such as melanoma, head and neck, liver or kidney cancer.

The chain has TRBV5-5 and TRBJ2-7; 7 bases fit TRBD1. CDR3 size: 15 residues. With 0 bases clipped from V and 3 bases from J, the junction kept 6 bases outside the gene matches. The germline V gene encodes CDR1 SGHKS and CDR2 YYEKEE (reference sequence). The CDR3 DNA sequence: TGTGCCAGCAGCTTGGTGAACAGGGGTGACTACGAGCAGTACTTC. Translation: CASSLVNRGDYEQYF.

The rearrangement joins TRBV5-1 to TRBJ2-1; 9 bases line up with TRBD2. Trimming cost V 1 base and J 4 bases; bases outside gene matches: 3. CDR3 size: 15 residues. Germline CDR1 SGHRS, CDR2 YFSETQ. The DNA of the CDR3 is TGCGCCAGCAGCTTGCATAGCGGGGGTTACAATGAGCAGTTCTTC. The encoded protein is CASSLHSGGYNEQFF.

This chain joins TRBV5-4 and TRBJ2-7; 10 bases agree with TRBD2. Germline-derived CDR1 and CDR2 are SGHNT and YYREEE (reference sequence). Losses at the gene ends were 4 bases for V and 0 bases for J; bases not matched to a gene: 13. The CDR3 length is 18 residues. CDR3 residues: CASSPPLAGAKSSYEQYF. CDR3 DNA: TGTGCCAGCAGCCCCCCCCTAGCGGGAGCAAAGAGCTCCTACGAGCAGTACTTC.

The chain recombines TRBV6-6 with TRBJ2-3, with D possibly being TRBD1 or TRBD2 (5 bases each). Trimming took 6 bases from V and 8 from J, leaving 15 bases between them. CDR1 is MNHNY and CDR2 is SVGAGI in the germline V gene (reference sequence). This CDR3 comprises 13 residues. The CDR3 protein is CASRRDDYGTQYF. CDR3 in DNA: TGTGCCAGCAGACGGGACGACTACGGTACGCAGTATTTT.

This clone was picked up one time. The chain's CDR3 is CASSLSGGGLTGELFF. CDR3 nucleotides: TGTGCCAGCAGCTTAAGCGGAGGGGGCCTCACCGGGGAGCTGTTTTTT. The V and J genes are TRBV7-2 and TRBJ2-2; weak D call: TRBD1 (7 bases). V was clipped by 2 bases and J by 4 bases, with 14 bases between them. There are 16 residues in the CDR3. Germline values: CDR1 SGHTA, CDR2 FQGNSA.